Listed below are T cell receptor beta chains from one sample, sequenced in a study of T cell responses to AZD1222 COVID-19 vaccine. Clones were sequenced by immunoSEQ multiplex PCR, and TCRdb holds only the in-frame ones, with some missing. This table has 160,000 or so clones, about 88% appearing once. Here the sequenced sample was peripheral blood, taken on day 0 of AZD1222 vaccination. These receptors all stem from an adult in good health. Each CDR3 is given with its conserved first and last residue. Each record gives: CDR3 protein, CDR3 DNA, V gene, clone size, J gene, D gene. A D gene is named only where the DNA matches it firmly. Expanded clones get a size class; other rows say once, few or many, or leave the size out.

cdr3_aa: CASSPPRGAVQPQHF
cdr3_nt: TGTGCCAGCTCACCGCCACGGGGGGCCGTTCAGCCCCAGCATTTT
v_call: TRBV18
clone_size: .
j_call: TRBJ1-5
d_call: .

cdr3_aa: CASSISAAPTWNTEAFF
cdr3_nt: TGTGCCAGTAGTATTTCGGCTGCCCCGACTTGGAACACTGAAGCTTTCTTT
v_call: TRBV19
clone_size: .
j_call: TRBJ1-1
d_call: .

cdr3_aa: CASSSGTGELFF
cdr3_nt: TGTGCCAGCAGTTCGGGGACCGGGGAGCTGTTTTTT
v_call: TRBV28
clone_size: .
j_call: TRBJ2-2
d_call: .

cdr3_aa: CASSITARGSHQPQHF
cdr3_nt: TGTGCCAGTAGTATCACAGCAAGGGGGAGCCATCAGCCCCAGCATTTT
v_call: TRBV19
clone_size: .
j_call: TRBJ1-5
d_call: .

cdr3_aa: CASSPLLAEQFF
cdr3_nt: TGTGCCAGCAGTCCTCTACTAGCGGAGCAGTTCTTC
v_call: TRBV28
clone_size: .
j_call: TRBJ2-1
d_call: TRBD2

cdr3_aa: CATSDNRLSGNTIYF
cdr3_nt: TGTGCCACCAGTGACAACAGGCTCTCTGGAAACACCATATATTTT
v_call: TRBV24-1
clone_size: .
j_call: TRBJ1-3
d_call: .

cdr3_aa: CASSFPRGQGGTEAFF
cdr3_nt: TGTGCCAGCAGCTTCCCCCGAGGGCAGGGTGGGACTGAAGCTTTCTTT
v_call: TRBV7-9
clone_size: .
j_call: TRBJ1-1
d_call: .

cdr3_aa: CASSPWGGTNEKLFF
cdr3_nt: TGTGCCAGCAGCCCGTGGGGGGGTACTAATGAAAAACTGTTTTTT
v_call: TRBV7-9
clone_size: .
j_call: TRBJ1-4
d_call: .

cdr3_aa: CASSPTDGGRNEQFF
cdr3_nt: TGTGCCAGCTCACCAACAGACGGAGGTAGGAATGAGCAGTTCTTC
v_call: TRBV18
clone_size: .
j_call: TRBJ2-1
d_call: .

cdr3_aa: CASSLGGIGYGYTF
cdr3_nt: TGTGCCAGCAGCTTAGGGGGGATCGGCTATGGCTACACCTTC
v_call: TRBV7-2
clone_size: .
j_call: TRBJ1-2
d_call: .

cdr3_aa: CSVAGQENTEAFF
cdr3_nt: TGCAGCGTCGCGGGACAGGAGAACACTGAAGCTTTCTTT
v_call: TRBV29-1
clone_size: .
j_call: TRBJ1-1
d_call: TRBD1

cdr3_aa: CASSPGLAQETQYF
cdr3_nt: TGTGCCAGCAGCCCGGGACTAGCACAGGAGACCCAGTACTTC
v_call: TRBV7-2
clone_size: .
j_call: TRBJ2-5
d_call: TRBD2

cdr3_aa: CASRPSTGTGEEKLFF
cdr3_nt: TGTGCCAGCAGGCCCTCTACCGGGACAGGGGAGGAAAAACTGTTTTTT
v_call: TRBV7-9
clone_size: .
j_call: TRBJ1-4
d_call: TRBD1

cdr3_aa: CASSLGGGYNSPLHF
cdr3_nt: TGTGCCAGCAGCTTGGGGGGAGGGTATAATTCACCCCTCCACTTT
v_call: TRBV5-4
clone_size: few
j_call: TRBJ1-6
d_call: .

cdr3_aa: CASSPAGGGSRYNEQFF
cdr3_nt: TGTGCCAGCAGCCCAGCAGGGGGCGGGAGCCGCTACAATGAGCAGTTCTTC
v_call: TRBV7-9
clone_size: .
j_call: TRBJ2-1
d_call: .